This T cell receptor beta chain derives from a study of CD8+CD57+ T cells in acquired aplastic anemia (dated 2018 in TCRdb). With respect to the entire study: Extracted DNA from sorted CD4+ and CD8+ cells averaged approximately 3 ug, ranging from about 0.2 to 30 ug. Healthy donor samples averaged about 10 million reads for CD4+ and roughly 11 million for CD8+ cells. The research as a whole found: Although 25 to 30 CD8+ CDR3 sequences were shared by patients and controls, these sequences appeared highly expressed in patients and within the immunodominant clones of patients. No significant difference in CD8+ Simpson's diversity was found between patients and healthy controls (P=0.060).

Genomic DNA was used as template for profiling of TCR beta VDJ combinations and CDR3 sequences. TCR repertoire sequencing was run on an Illumina HiSeq 2000. Per the original workflow: Repertoire assessment relied on Simpson's diversity index, CDR3 size and DJ length profiles, and TRBV/TRBJ rearrangement plots. The most abundant DNA sequence in the deep sequencing data was defined as the immunodominant clone. CDR3 amino acid sequences were screened for sharing across subjects and compared with published repertoires and the VDJdb database. TCRdb handled the public reads itself, with Q25 trimming in fastp and clone calling in MiXCR, and kept productive beta chains. All rows with the same CDR3 protein become a single entry with the most common DNA and genes. TCRdb's processing, not the authors' own work, is the source of the V and J calls. The sample table lists around 200,000 distinct CDR3 sequences, 61% of them with a count of one. Around 32% of the sample is taken by the ten largest.

In its sample, this clonotype was seen many times. No cognate antigen has been identified for it. Nothing much larger sits one base from this clone, and base qualities are not available. In this study, sorted CD4+ and CD8+ T cells from the blood of healthy subjects and of severe aplastic anemia patients had their TCR repertoires deep-sequenced. Ficoll-Paque density gradient centrifugation was used to isolate peripheral blood mononuclear cells. Before DNA extraction, CD4+ and CD8+ T cells were sorted with FACS or magnetic beads. Reading from cysteine to phenylalanine, the CDR3 counts 15 amino acids. The entry retains the CDR3 DNA only, 45 bases that are in frame from base 1. V is cut by 0 bases and J by 0 bases, and the space between the germline ends is 8 bases. CDR1 and CDR2, looked up from the germline V gene (reference sequence), are SEHNR and FQNEAQ.

This chain joins TRBV7-9 to TRBJ1-1; no D gene call is confident. The specimen was sorted CD4+, CD8+, or CD8+CD57+ T cells (not recorded which) from PBMCs. The origin of this receptor is a human donor in good health. The nucleotides are TGTGCCAGCAGCTTAGCCCTGGGGATGAACACTGAAGCTTTCTTT. This encodes CASSLALGMNTEAFF.